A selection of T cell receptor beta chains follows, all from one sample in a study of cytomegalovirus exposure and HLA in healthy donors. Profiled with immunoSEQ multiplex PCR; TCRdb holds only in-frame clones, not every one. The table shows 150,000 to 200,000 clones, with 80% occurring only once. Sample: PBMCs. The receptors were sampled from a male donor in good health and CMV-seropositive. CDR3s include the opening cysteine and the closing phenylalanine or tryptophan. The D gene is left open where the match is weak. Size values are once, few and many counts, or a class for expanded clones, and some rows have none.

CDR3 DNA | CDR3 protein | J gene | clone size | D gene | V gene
TGTGCCAGCTCAACCACCGCAGGGTGGAGCAATCAGCCCCAGCATTTT | CASSTTAGWSNQPQHF | TRBJ1-5 | NA | NA | TRBV18
TGTGCCAGCAGTTTATTGGGACAAAGCTCCTACGAGCAGTACTTC | CASSLLGQSSYEQYF | TRBJ2-7 | NA | NA | TRBV27
TGCGCCAGCAGCTTAGCGGGACAGGGGGCCTCTGGCTACACCTTC | CASSLAGQGASGYTF | TRBJ1-2 | NA | TRBD1 | TRBV5-1
TGTGCCAGCACCCCCTCTCCCACTTCCTACGAGCAGTACTTC | CASTPSPTSYEQYF | TRBJ2-7 | once | NA | TRBV6-1
TGTGCCAGCTCACCACCACTAGCGGGAGAAATCAGTGTAAAAACCCAGTACTTC | CASSPPLAGEISVKTQYF | TRBJ2-5 | NA | TRBD2 | TRBV18
TGTGCCAGTAGTATTCCGTACAGGGGAAGGCACTTC | CASSIPYRGRHF | TRBJ2-4 | once | TRBD1 | TRBV19
TGCAGCGTTGGGAGTAGCGGAGACGGGCAGTACTTC | CSVGSSGDGQYF | TRBJ2-7 | NA | NA | TRBV29-1
TGTGCCAGTAGTCACGGACTAGCGGAAATCGATTACGAGCAGTACTTC | CASSHGLAEIDYEQYF | TRBJ2-7 | NA | TRBD2 | TRBV19
TGTGCCAGCAGCGGTTTTGGTGCCACAGATACGCAGTATTTT | CASSGFGATDTQYF | TRBJ2-3 | NA | NA | TRBV27
TGTGCCTGGAGGCAGGGCCTAACAGATACGCAGTATTTT | CAWRQGLTDTQYF | TRBJ2-3 | NA | NA | TRBV30
TGTGCCTTCAAGACACCCGGGGGGTACAATGAGCAGTTCTTC | CAFKTPGGYNEQFF | TRBJ2-1 | NA | TRBD2 | TRBV30
TGTGCCAGCAGTGTGGGAGTAGACTACAATGAGCAGTTCTTC | CASSVGVDYNEQFF | TRBJ2-1 | few | NA | TRBV6-4
TGCAGGTCGGGGGGGGCGGGGGAGCAGTACTTC | CRSGGAGEQYF | TRBJ2-7 | NA | TRBD2 | TRBV20-1
TGTGCCAGCAGCTTGGCAGGGATCAATGAGCAGTTCTTC | CASSLAGINEQFF | TRBJ2-1 | NA | NA | TRBV7-9
TGTGCCATCAGTGAGTTGACAGAGAACACCGGGGAGCTGTTTTTT | CAISELTENTGELFF | TRBJ2-2 | NA | NA | TRBV10-3